This T cell receptor (beta chain) originates from a study of blood T cell repertoires in COVID-19. This CDR3 is built from 17 residues. CDR1 is SNHLY, CDR2 FYNNEI, per germline. The V and J ends lost 3 bases and 0 bases respectively, with 16 bases between them. Profiled with immunoSEQ multiplex PCR; TCRdb holds only in-frame clones, not every one. The sample shows 100,000 to 150,000 clones, under 85% of them seen only once. This receptor was identified in a man in his sixties with acute or convalescent COVID-19. What was sequenced was peripheral blood. The V gene is TRBV2, the J gene TRBJ2-3; TRBD1 might be the D (6 bases). This chain's CDR3 is CASSDARVGASTDTQYF. CDR3 nucleotides: TGTGCCAGCAGTGATGCCCGGGTGGGGGCAAGCACAGATACGCAGTATTTT.